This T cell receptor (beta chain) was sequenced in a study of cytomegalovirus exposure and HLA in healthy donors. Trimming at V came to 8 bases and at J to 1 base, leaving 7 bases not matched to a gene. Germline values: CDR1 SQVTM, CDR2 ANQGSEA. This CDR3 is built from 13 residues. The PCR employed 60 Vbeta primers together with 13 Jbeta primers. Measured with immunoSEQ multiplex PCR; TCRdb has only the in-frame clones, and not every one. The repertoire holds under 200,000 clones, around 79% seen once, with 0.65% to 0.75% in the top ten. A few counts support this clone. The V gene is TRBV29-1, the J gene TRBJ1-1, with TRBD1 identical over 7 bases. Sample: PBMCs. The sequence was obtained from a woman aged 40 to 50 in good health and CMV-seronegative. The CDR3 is CSTYRQGNTEAFF. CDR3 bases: TGCAGCACGTACCGACAGGGGAACACTGAAGCTTTCTTT.